This T cell receptor beta chain was sequenced in a study of OX40 agonist ivuxolimab in advanced cancers. Study overall: Partial responses occurred in three patients (one hepatocellular carcinoma, two cutaneous melanoma).

As concerns this clone: The antigen is not known.

Study findings and constraints: Low normalized T-cell clonal expansion was additionally recorded for some nonresponders.

Measured with immunoSEQ multiplex PCR; TCRdb has only the in-frame clones, and not every one. The repertoire includes roughly 45,000 clones, 88% of them detected once, and around 3.3% sits in the top ten. Patients were ineligible given autoimmune disease history or systemic immunosuppression. The sample here was CD4+ or CD8+ T cells sorted from blood, taken in a trial of the OX40 agonist ivuxolimab. The TCR originated in an adult with an advanced solid tumor such as melanoma, head and neck, liver or kidney cancer.

The CDR3 here is CASSPPITGGKLEKLFF. In DNA form, the CDR3 reads TGTGCCAGCTCACCACCCATAACAGGGGGGAAACTTGAAAAACTGTTTTTT. The rearrangement links TRBV18 to TRBJ1-4, with 8 nucleotides matching TRBD1. The germline V gene has CDR1 KGHSH and CDR2 LQKENI. The CDR3 runs 17 residues. V shed 0 bases and J 7 bases; nucleotides not matched to a gene: 10.